The rows below give T cell receptor beta chains drawn from one sample of a study of post-analysis software for immune sequencing data. TCRdb re-called the PCR reads through MiXCR, storing one row per CDR3 protein. The data show some 690,000 distinct CDR3 sequences, 30% seen once. Material: blood. The receptor source for this set is a girl between 10 and 17 years old with multiple sclerosis. CDR3s include the opening cysteine and the closing phenylalanine or tryptophan. The order of the fields is D gene, V gene, J gene, clone size, CDR3 protein, CDR3 DNA. A D gene is named only where the DNA matches it firmly. A row's size may be missing; if present it is once, few, many or a size class.

D: NA
V: TRBV20-1
J: TRBJ2-3
size: few
CDR3: CSAQIGGPDTQYF
DNA: TGCAGTGCGCAGATTGGAGGCCCAGATACGCAGTATTTT

D: TRBD1
V: TRBV12-3/TRBV12-4
J: TRBJ2-7
size: NA
CDR3: CASRDRSGYEQYF
DNA: TGTGCCAGCAGGGACAGGAGTGGGTACGAGCAGTACTTC

D: NA
V: TRBV29-1
J: TRBJ1-2
size: NA
CDR3: CSSGEVDYGYTF
DNA: TGCAGCTCCGGGGAAGTAGACTATGGCTACACCTTC

D: NA
V: TRBV4-3
J: TRBJ1-4
size: NA
CDR3: CASKGEKLFF
DNA: TGCGCCAGCAAGGGGGAAAAACTGTTTTTT

D: NA
V: TRBV5-1
J: TRBJ2-1
size: NA
CDR3: CASRPGERPDNEQFF
DNA: TGCGCCAGCAGACCAGGGGAGAGGCCTGACAATGAGCAGTTCTTC

D: NA
V: TRBV2
J: TRBJ2-4
size: few
CDR3: CASNQGLAKNIQYF
DNA: TGTGCCAGCAACCAGGGGCTAGCCAAAAACATTCAGTACTTC

D: NA
V: TRBV28
J: TRBJ1-5
size: NA
CDR3: CASTAGGVSNQPQHF
DNA: TGTGCCAGCACTGCGGGGGGAGTAAGCAATCAGCCCCAGCATTTT

D: NA
V: TRBV27
J: TRBJ1-1
size: NA
CDR3: CASSSLYTGAFF
DNA: TGTGCCAGCAGCTCGCTGTACACTGGAGCTTTCTTT

D: NA
V: TRBV7-9
J: TRBJ1-2
size: once
CDR3: CASSLERGYTF
DNA: TGTGCCAGCAGCTTAGAACGTGGCTACACCTTC

D: NA
V: TRBV4-2
J: TRBJ1-2
size: NA
CDR3: CASSQDQAPFYGYTF
DNA: TGTGCCAGCAGCCAAGACCAGGCCCCCTTCTATGGCTACACCTTC

D: NA
V: TRBV7-2
J: TRBJ2-7
size: NA
CDR3: CASSQDLPSEQYF
DNA: TGTGCCAGCAGCCAGGATCTACCTTCCGAGCAGTACTTC

D: NA
V: TRBV2
J: TRBJ2-3
size: NA
CDR3: CASSANPGDSSTDTQYF
DNA: TGTGCCAGCAGTGCTAACCCGGGGGACAGTAGCACAGATACGCAGTATTTT

D: TRBD1
V: TRBV20-1
J: TRBJ2-7
size: NA
CDR3: CSARGPGQGLYEQYF
DNA: TGCAGTGCTAGAGGACCGGGACAGGGACTCTACGAGCAGTACTTC

D: TRBD1
V: TRBV24-1
J: TRBJ1-2
size: NA
CDR3: CAASGQGFDGYTF
DNA: TGTGCCGCCAGTGGACAGGGATTCGATGGCTACACCTTC

D: NA
V: TRBV10-3
J: TRBJ1-4
size: once
CDR3: CAISSDSWRVEKLFF
DNA: TGTGCCATCAGTAGTGACAGCTGGCGGGTTGAAAAACTGTTTTTT

D: NA
V: TRBV7-2
J: TRBJ1-6
size: NA
CDR3: CASSLGGRENSPLHF
DNA: TGTGCCAGCAGCTTAGGCGGCAGGGAGAACTCACCCCTCCACTTT

D: NA
V: TRBV7-2
J: TRBJ2-7
size: many
CDR3: CASSFAGSYEQYF
DNA: TGTGCCAGCAGCTTTGCCGGGAGCTACGAGCAGTACTTC

D: NA
V: TRBV6-5
J: TRBJ1-6
size: NA
CDR3: CACSYLAHSYNSPLHF
DNA: TGTGCCTGCAGTTACCTTGCCCACTCCTATAATTCACCCCTCCACTTT

D: NA
V: TRBV7-2
J: TRBJ2-1
size: few
CDR3: CASRLRGINEQFF
DNA: TGTGCCAGCAGACTCCGGGGTATAAATGAGCAGTTCTTC

D: NA
V: TRBV6-2/TRBV6-3
J: TRBJ1-1
size: NA
CDR3: CASSLGDSGEAFF
DNA: TGTGCCAGCAGCCTAGGGGATTCAGGTGAAGCTTTCTTT

D: NA
V: TRBV11-2
J: TRBJ2-7
size: NA
CDR3: CASSLPGNYEQYF
DNA: TGTGCCAGCAGCTTACCAGGGAACTACGAGCAGTACTTC

D: NA
V: TRBV5-1
J: TRBJ1-1
size: NA
CDR3: CASSPKTGQRDAEAFF
DNA: TGCGCCAGCAGCCCCAAGACAGGACAGAGAGACGCTGAAGCTTTCTTT

D: NA
V: TRBV4-3
J: TRBJ2-7
size: NA
CDR3: CASSQEGTPYEQYF
DNA: TGCGCCAGCAGCCAAGAAGGGACTCCCTACGAGCAGTACTTC

D: TRBD2
V: TRBV19
J: TRBJ2-3
size: NA
CDR3: CASSMWVAGASTDTQYF
DNA: TGTGCCAGTAGTATGTGGGTAGCGGGAGCCAGCACAGATACGCAGTATTTT

D: NA
V: TRBV29-1
J: TRBJ2-1
size: few
CDR3: CSVEDRSEVPGRDEQFF
DNA: TGCAGCGTTGAAGATCGGTCTGAGGTCCCGGGGCGCGATGAGCAGTTCTTC

D: TRBD1
V: TRBV20-1
J: TRBJ2-6
size: NA
CDR3: CSARATTGDSGANVLTF
DNA: TGCAGTGCTAGAGCCACGACAGGGGACTCTGGGGCCAACGTCCTGACTTTC

D: NA
V: TRBV10-3
J: TRBJ1-2
size: NA
CDR3: CAISGDLQGRTF
DNA: TGTGCCATCAGTGGGGACCTACAGGGAAGGACCTTC

D: TRBD2
V: TRBV5-1
J: TRBJ2-3
size: NA
CDR3: CASSHASGGTDTQYF
DNA: TGCGCCAGCAGCCATGCTAGCGGGGGCACAGATACGCAGTATTTT

D: NA
V: TRBV7-2
J: TRBJ1-1
size: NA
CDR3: CASSLVGETEAFF
DNA: TGTGCCAGCAGCTTAGTGGGGGAGACTGAAGCTTTCTTT

D: TRBD2
V: TRBV4-1
J: TRBJ2-5
size: few
CDR3: CASSQDRYGLAGGEQYF
DNA: TGCGCCAGCAGCCAAGATAGGTATGGACTAGCGGGAGGTGAGCAGTACTTC

D: NA
V: TRBV5-1
J: TRBJ1-1
size: NA
CDR3: CASSLASRSEAFF
DNA: TGCGCCAGCAGCTTGGCCTCCAGGTCTGAAGCTTTCTTT

D: NA
V: TRBV3-1
J: TRBJ2-7
size: NA
CDR3: CASSQANGYYEQYF
DNA: TGTGCCAGCAGCCAAGCCAACGGCTACTACGAGCAGTACTTC

D: TRBD2
V: TRBV12-3/TRBV12-4
J: TRBJ2-4
size: few
CDR3: CASKTLAGGGGIQYF
DNA: TGTGCCAGCAAAACGCTAGCGGGAGGGGGGGGCATTCAGTACTTC

D: NA
V: TRBV28
J: TRBJ2-5
size: few
CDR3: CASSGRVQYF
DNA: TGTGCCAGCAGTGGCCGGGTCCAGTACTTC

D: TRBD2
V: TRBV11-2
J: TRBJ2-1
size: NA
CDR3: CASSPLGTSGGATYNEQFF
DNA: TGTGCCAGCAGCCCCTTGGGGACTAGCGGGGGGGCCACCTACAATGAGCAGTTCTTC

D: NA
V: TRBV11-2
J: TRBJ1-1
size: once
CDR3: CASRIGGGTEAFF
DNA: TGTGCCAGCAGAATAGGTGGGGGAACTGAAGCTTTCTTT

D: NA
V: TRBV12-3/TRBV12-4
J: TRBJ2-3
size: few
CDR3: CASSLRGWGTDTQYF
DNA: TGTGCCAGCAGTTTGCGAGGATGGGGCACAGATACGCAGTATTTT

D: TRBD2
V: TRBV7-8
J: TRBJ2-3
size: NA
CDR3: CASSLRVPGLARGSTDTQYF
DNA: TGTGCCAGCAGCTTAAGGGTTCCAGGACTAGCGCGAGGGAGCACAGATACGCAGTATTTT

D: TRBD1
V: TRBV9
J: TRBJ2-7
size: few
CDR3: CASSPEGTGALEQYF
DNA: TGTGCCAGCAGCCCAGAGGGGACAGGGGCCCTCGAGCAGTACTTC

D: NA
V: TRBV10-3
J: TRBJ2-3
size: many
CDR3: CAISAGIVAEDTQYF
DNA: TGTGCCATCAGCGCAGGGATTGTGGCGGAAGATACGCAGTATTTT

D: TRBD2
V: TRBV7-2
J: TRBJ2-3
size: NA
CDR3: CAGRRSGGAPDTQYF
DNA: TGTGCCGGCAGACGGAGCGGGGGGGCACCAGATACGCAGTATTTT

D: NA
V: TRBV10-3
J: TRBJ1-6
size: few
CDR3: CAISESSREGAYNSPLHF
DNA: TGTGCCATCAGTGAGTCGTCCAGGGAGGGCGCCTATAATTCACCCCTCCACTTT

D: NA
V: TRBV16
J: TRBJ2-3
size: few
CDR3: CASSQGSYTDTQYF
DNA: TGTGCCAGCAGTCAAGGGAGTTACACAGATACGCAGTATTTT

D: NA
V: TRBV20-1
J: TRBJ2-1
size: few
CDR3: CSATAEVQFF
DNA: TGCAGTGCTACAGCCGAGGTTCAGTTCTTC

D: TRBD1
V: TRBV6-5
J: TRBJ1-2
size: few
CDR3: CASSLNPGQGGGYTF
DNA: TGTGCCAGCAGTTTAAACCCCGGACAGGGCGGAGGCTACACCTTC

D: NA
V: TRBV4-1
J: TRBJ1-5
size: NA
CDR3: CASAGGEGPQHF
DNA: TGCGCCAGCGCGGGTGGGGAAGGGCCCCAGCATTTT